Listed here are 18 T cell receptor beta chains from one sample, sequenced in a study of PD-1 blockade in classical Hodgkin lymphoma. Method: immunoSEQ multiplex PCR; TCRdb's copy keeps in-frame clones and lacks some. The profile shows 40,000 or so clones, about 77% of them singletons. Every patient experienced relapse after autologous stem cell transplantation, and brentuximab vedotin exposure varied. Sequences were derived from peripheral blood mononuclear cells (PBMCs), sampled at baseline. These receptors were taken from a human donor with classical Hodgkin lymphoma.

The genes are TRBV23-1 and TRBJ2-2; possible D gene TRBD1, 6 bases. TRBV23-1 has ORF status, its function being uncertain. Trimming shortened V by 0 bases and J by 4 bases, and 15 bases separated the two germline ends. CDR3 length equals 17 residues. CDR3 coding DNA: TGCGCCAGCAGTCAATCAATCAAGACAGGCGGCACCGGGGAGCTGTTTTTT. It encodes CASSQSIKTGGTGELFF.

The V gene is TRBV9, the J gene TRBJ2-3, with 7 nucleotides matching TRBD2. The CDR3 sequence is 15 residues long. Germline trimming cut 3 bases from V and 2 bases from J; bases unmatched to any gene: 6. Germline CDR1 is SGDLS and CDR2 is YYNGEE. The CDR3 bases are TGTGCCAGCAGCGGAGGAGGGACTAACACAGATACGCAGTATTTT. Protein: CASSGGGTNTDTQYF.

The chain couples TRBV5-1 to TRBJ2-5; a possible D gene is TRBD2 (7 bases). Trimming cost V 1 base and J 5 bases, with 12 bases left between them. The CDR3 extends over 14 amino acids. Germline CDR1 SGHRS, CDR2 YFSETQ. The CDR3 is CASSLRGAGETQYF. DNA for the CDR3: TGCGCCAGCAGCTTGCGGGGGGCCGGGGAGACCCAGTACTTC.

This clone was recorded once. This chain uses TRBV9 with TRBJ2-3; 8 bases agree with TRBD2. The trim removed 1 base at V and 2 bases at J, leaving 6 bases unmatched. CDR3 size: 16 residues. Germline V gene data show CDR1 as SGDLS and CDR2 as YYNGEE. Here the CDR3 reads CASSVFAGGFTDTQYF. DNA of the CDR3: TGTGCCAGCAGCGTATTTGCGGGGGGTTTCACAGATACGCAGTATTTT.

The chain joins TRBV5-4 to TRBJ2-3, with D unresolved. The CDR3 runs 15 residues. Trimming cost V 0 bases and J 2 bases, with 10 bases left between them. In germline, CDR1 is SGHNT, CDR2 YYREEE (reference sequence). The DNA of the CDR3 is TGTGCCAGCAGCTTGGGGGCAGTCTCCACAGATACGCAGTATTTT. This sequence encodes CASSLGAVSTDTQYF.

J is TRBJ2-1 and V is TRBV4-3; a possible D gene is TRBD2 (5 bases). V lost 2 bases and J lost 6, with 14 bases in between. The CDR3 is made up of 15 amino acids. The germline CDR1 and CDR2 sequences are LGHNA and YSLEER. The CDR3 region is CASSQNSGLGNEQFF. The CDR3 DNA sequence: TGCGCCAGCAGCCAAAACAGCGGATTGGGCAATGAGCAGTTCTTC.

This chain links TRBV11-3 with TRBJ2-1, with 8 bases identical to TRBD2. The CDR3 is 16 amino acids. The germline V gene has CDR1 SGHNT and CDR2 YENEEA. V lost 5 bases, J lost 3 bases, and 9 bases stayed unmatched. The CDR3 spells CASSPSGTRVYNEQFF. The CDR3 coding sequence is TGTGCCAGCAGCCCATCCGGGACTAGAGTCTACAATGAGCAGTTCTTC.

This chain uses TRBV30 with TRBJ2-7; the D gene could be TRBD1 or TRBD2 (5 bases each). Germline V gene data show CDR1 as GTSNPN and CDR2 as SVGIG (reference sequence). Between the trimmed V and J ends, which lost 1 base and 5 bases, there was a span of 15 bases. CDR3 length: 14 amino acids. The CDR3: CAWSASGIQDEQYF. CDR3 in DNA: TGTGCCTGGAGTGCTTCGGGGATACAGGACGAGCAGTACTTC.

The V call is TRBV5-1, the J call TRBJ2-7, with TRBD1 as a possible D gene (5 bases). Trimming left V 4 bases short and J 3 bases short, with 23 bases between. This CDR3 comprises 17 residues. In germline, CDR1 is SGHRS, CDR2 YFSETQ. The CDR3 DNA reads TGCGCCAGCAGCCCTACCCCCCAAGGAGCAGGGTTCTACGAGCAGTACTTC. Translating it yields CASSPTPQGAGFYEQYF.

The genes are TRBV19 and TRBJ2-5, with TRBD1 matching 8 bases. The CDR3 loop spans 15 amino acids. Losses at the gene ends were 5 bases for V and 5 bases for J; bases not matched to a gene: 10. The germline CDR1 and CDR2 sequences are LNHDA and SQIVND (reference sequence). CDR3 DNA sequence: TGTGCCAGTAGTCTCTCGTCAGGGGGCGGGGAGACCCAGTACTTC. Translation gives CASSLSSGGGETQYF.

This sequence joins TRBV7-2 and TRBJ1-2, with D uncertain. The V and J ends lost 1 base and 6 bases respectively, with 9 bases between them. The germline V gene has CDR1 SGHTA and CDR2 FQGNSA. This CDR3 is built from 13 residues. The CDR3 DNA follows: TGTGCCAGCAGCTTAGGCCAGAGAGATGGCTACACCTTC. Its protein product is CASSLGQRDGYTF.

V and J are TRBV19 and TRBJ2-1, with TRBD2 matching over 8 bases. Germline V gives CDR1 LNHDA, CDR2 SQIVND (reference sequence). CDR3 length: 15 residues. V lost 5 bases, J lost 2 bases, and 5 bases stayed unmatched. CDR3 loop: CASSPGLGAYNEQFF. As DNA, the CDR3 is TGTGCCAGTAGTCCGGGACTAGGAGCCTACAATGAGCAGTTCTTC.

This clone was recorded a few times. The chain employs TRBV10-3 and TRBJ2-3; TRBD2 is a possible D gene (5 bases). The germline V gene encodes CDR1 ENHRY and CDR2 SYGVKD. The CDR3 consists of 15 residues. V was clipped by 5 bases and J by 1 base, with 13 bases between them. CDR3 amino acids: CAISSRARGTDTQYF. For the CDR3, the DNA is TGTGCCATCAGTTCGAGGGCGAGGGGCACAGATACGCAGTATTTT.

About this clone itself: Other DNA sequences within the sample encode an identical CDR3. This sequence joins TRBV11-2 and TRBJ2-5, with D unresolved. CDR1 SGHAT and CDR2 FQNNGV come from the germline V gene. The CDR3 totals 11 residues. Trimming removed 1 base from V and 5 bases from J, with 2 bases in between. The CDR3 DNA follows: TGTGCCAGCAGCTTAGGGGAGACCCAGTACTTC. This encodes CASSLGETQYF.

This clone rates as medium-sized (0.01 to 0.1%). V and J are TRBV7-9 and TRBJ1-6; 7 nucleotides line up with TRBD1. Trimming cost V 5 bases and J 0 bases; bases outside gene matches: 10. The CDR3 covers 18 residues. CDR1 SEHNR and CDR2 FQNEAQ come from the germline V gene (reference sequence). CDR3 sequence reads: CASSVRPGDSSYNSPLHF. In DNA form, the CDR3 reads TGTGCCAGCAGCGTGCGCCCCGGGGACAGCTCCTATAATTCACCCCTCCACTTT. Full variable domain (rest looked up from reference TRBV7-9 and TRBJ1-6): DTGVSQNPRHKITKRGQNVTFRCDPISEHNRLYWYRQTLGQGPEFLTYFQNEAQLEKSRLLSDRFSAERPKGSFSTLEIQRTEQGDSAMYLCASSVRPGDSSYNSPLHFGNGTRLTVT.

The chain couples TRBV7-2 to TRBJ2-1; 8 bases line up with TRBD1. Germline CDR1 reads SGHTA; CDR2 reads FQGNSA. The CDR3 runs 14 residues. V shed 5 bases and J 6 bases; nucleotides not matched to a gene: 6. CDR3 sequence: CASSTRTGTNEQFF. The CDR3 DNA is TGTGCCAGCAGCACCCGGACAGGGACCAATGAGCAGTTCTTC.

This clone was counted a few times. This sequence joins TRBV6-1 and TRBJ2-2; 12 bases map to TRBD2. Trimming removed 3 bases from V and 4 bases from J; junction bases left unmatched: 12. This CDR3 comprises 19 residues. CDR1 MNHNS and CDR2 SASEGT come from the germline V gene. DNA of the CDR3: TGTGCCAGCAGTGATTCGGAGCTAGCGGGGGGGCCGGGCACCGGGGAGCTGTTTTTT. Encoded protein: CASSDSELAGGPGTGELFF.

The V call is TRBV5-4, the J call TRBJ2-1; D not resolved. Looked up from germline, CDR1 is SGHNT and CDR2 is YYREEE (reference sequence). CDR3 length: 12 amino acids. V was pared by 2 bases and J by 7 bases, with 7 bases between. This chain's CDR3 is CASSFDGNEQFF. CDR3 DNA sequence: TGTGCCAGCAGCTTTGACGGGAATGAGCAGTTCTTC.